These 29 T cell receptor beta chains originate from one sample sequenced in a study of OX40 agonist ivuxolimab in advanced cancers. The protocol was immunoSEQ multiplex PCR, while the TCRdb copy is restricted to in-frame clones and leaves out a portion. Among 62,000 or so clones listed, just under 85% were seen once. The specimen comprised CD4+ or CD8+ T cells sorted from blood, sampled in a trial of the OX40 agonist ivuxolimab. The receptor source for this set is an adult with an advanced solid tumor such as melanoma, head and neck, liver or kidney cancer.

The rearrangement uses TRBV6-9 and TRBJ2-3, with TRBD2 as a possible D gene (6 bases). V dropped 1 base and J dropped 1 base, with 15 bases sitting between them. CDR3 length: 17 residues. Germline values: CDR1 MNHGY, CDR2 SVAAGI. The CDR3 DNA reads TGTGCCAGCAGTTATTGTCAAGGGCGGGACCGCACAGATACGCAGTATTTT. Its translation is CASSYCQGRDRTDTQYF.

The chain joins TRBV27 to TRBJ1-4, with 7 bases matching TRBD1. J was trimmed by 7 bases and V by 5 bases; bases with no gene match: 7. Germline-derived CDR1 and CDR2 are MNHEY and SMNVEV (reference sequence). This CDR3 spans 14 amino acids. The CDR3 coding sequence is TGTGCCAGCAGTACCCTTACAGGGGTTGAAAAACTGTTTTTT. Amino acids: CASSTLTGVEKLFF.

The rearrangement uses TRBV28 and TRBJ2-1; 8 nucleotides line up with TRBD2. With 5 bases clipped from V and 6 bases from J, the junction kept 9 bases outside the gene matches. CDR3 length: 15 amino acids. CDR1 and CDR2 from the germline V gene are MDHEN and SYDVKM. DNA of the CDR3: TGTGCCAGCAGTCCCACGGGACTAGGTACCAATGAGCAGTTCTTC. Translating gives CASSPTGLGTNEQFF.

This sequence joins TRBV4-2 and TRBJ2-3; D gene unclear. CDR1 and CDR2 from the germline V gene are LGHNA and YNFKEQ. Trimming pared 4 bases from V and 5 bases from J, leaving 7 bases between. The CDR3 has 12 amino acids. The CDR3 loop reads CASSPPGDTQYF. In DNA form, the CDR3 reads TGTGCCAGCAGCCCCCCCGGAGATACGCAGTATTTT.

The chain has TRBV5-1 and TRBJ2-7, with a weak D call TRBD1 (7 bases). CDR3 length: 16 amino acids. Trimming took 4 bases from V and 2 from J, leaving 19 bases between them. The V gene's germline CDR1 is SGHRS and CDR2 YFSETQ. CDR3 nucleotides: TGCGCCAGCAGCCAAGGGGGGACAGCGATACCCTACGAGCAGTACTTC. Residues: CASSQGGTAIPYEQYF.

This clone has only one observation. This chain links TRBV29-1 with TRBJ2-1; 8 positions match TRBD1. V gave up 6 bases and J gave up 8 bases; unmatched junction bases: 12. CDR1 SQVTM and CDR2 ANQGSEA come from the germline V gene. The CDR3 has 14 amino acids. CDR3 DNA: TGCAGCGTGGGACAGACAGGGGTTGGCGATGAGCAGTTCTTC. This encodes CSVGQTGVGDEQFF.

Of note for this clone: This specimen includes other DNA sequences encoding the same CDR3. This chain joins TRBV6-1 and TRBJ1-5; D call uncertain. The germline V gene has CDR1 MNHNS and CDR2 SASEGT. V was pared by 7 bases and J by 5 bases, with 12 bases between. This CDR3 comprises 13 residues. The CDR3 loop is CASTGSAYQPQHF. The CDR3 coding sequence is TGTGCCAGCACTGGCTCGGCATATCAGCCCCAGCATTTT.

The chain employs TRBV9 and TRBJ2-5; D ambiguous. V was trimmed by 0 bases and J by 7 bases, leaving 7 bases between them. The CDR3 is 12 amino acids. Germline V CDR1 and CDR2: SGDLS, YYNGEE. This chain's CDR3 is CASSVAEGTQYF. In DNA, the CDR3 is TGTGCCAGCAGCGTAGCTGAAGGGACCCAGTACTTC.

The chain links TRBV2 to TRBJ2-1, with D perhaps TRBD2 (6 bases). The germline V and J ends were trimmed by 4 bases and 4 bases, with 14 bases remaining between them. The CDR3 length is 15 residues. Germline CDR1 reads SNHLY; CDR2 reads FYNNEI. CDR3 residues: CASSAPGLGYNEQFF. In nucleotides, the CDR3 is TGTGCCAGCAGTGCTCCGGGACTGGGGTACAATGAGCAGTTCTTC.

This chain links TRBV6-5 with TRBJ2-7; 10 positions match TRBD2. The CDR3 consists of 15 residues. The V gene's germline CDR1 is MNHEY and CDR2 SVGAGI. Trimming at V came to 5 bases and at J to 5 bases, leaving 9 bases not matched to a gene. CDR3 region: CASSLTSGLIDEQYF. In DNA, the CDR3 is TGTGCCAGCAGTCTGACTAGCGGGCTAATTGACGAGCAGTACTTC.

V gene TRBV5-4 combines with J gene TRBJ2-7; D might be TRBD1 (6 bases). V shed 2 bases and J shed 1 base, with 13 bases lying between them. This CDR3 region has 15 residues. Looked up from germline, CDR1 is SGHNT and CDR2 is YYREEE (reference sequence). CDR3 sequence: CASSLAGDMSYEQYF. The CDR3 nucleotides are TGTGCCAGCAGCTTAGCCGGGGACATGTCCTACGAGCAGTACTTC.

V gene TRBV28 combines with J gene TRBJ1-1; a possible D gene is TRBD1 (5 bases). The V end lost 5 bases, the J end lost 3 bases, and 19 bases lay between the germline ends. The CDR3 sequence is 16 residues long. Looked up from germline, CDR1 is MDHEN and CDR2 is SYDVKM. The CDR3 reads CASSLPRGDLDTEAFF. CDR3 nucleotide sequence: TGTGCCAGCAGTCTCCCCCGGGGGGACCTGGACACTGAAGCTTTCTTT.

This sequence joins TRBV2 and TRBJ1-2; 9 bases agree with TRBD1. The CDR3 is made up of 14 amino acids. Germline trimming cut 5 bases from V and 6 bases from J; bases unmatched to any gene: 7. The germline CDR1 and CDR2 sequences are SNHLY and FYNNEI. In nucleotides, the CDR3 is TGTGCCAGCAGTATAACAGGGGGCGCGGATGGCTACACCTTC. Encoded protein: CASSITGGADGYTF.

This rearrangement joins TRBV2 to TRBJ2-5; D perhaps matches TRBD2 (5 bases). The V gene lost 1 base and the J gene lost 7 bases, with 7 bases spanning the gap. This CDR3 comprises 12 residues. Germline V lookup: CDR1 SNHLY, CDR2 FYNNEI. The CDR3, as DNA: TGTGCCAGCAGTGAAGGGGCGGGGACCCAGTACTTC. As protein: CASSEGAGTQYF.

This chain connects TRBV5-6 to TRBJ2-3, with a possible D match to TRBD1 (5 bases). Germline CDR1 reads SGHDT; CDR2 reads YYEEEE. V was cut by 4 bases and J by 5 bases, with 17 bases left in between. The length of the CDR3 is 15 residues. CDR3 coding DNA: TGTGCCAGCAGCATGGGGTGGGGCCCGCGAGATACGCAGTATTTT. Its translation: CASSMGWGPRDTQYF.

This sequence joins TRBV5-8 and TRBJ1-6; the match to TRBD1 covers 7 bases. V dropped 4 bases and J dropped 7; count of bases not matched to a gene: 5. Per germline, CDR1 SGHTS and CDR2 YDEGEE. The CDR3 is 14 amino acids. CDR3 residues: CASSPTGKNSPLHF. CDR3 sequence (DNA): TGTGCCAGCAGCCCGACAGGGAAAAATTCACCCCTCCACTTT. The complete variable domain, with remaining parts taken from reference TRBV5-8 and TRBJ1-6, reads EAGVTQSPTHLIKTRGQQATLRCSPISGHTSVYWYQQALGLGLQFLLWYDEGEERNRGNFPPRFSGRQFPNYSSELNVNALELEDSALYLCASSPTGKNSPLHFGNGTRLTVT.

The V gene is TRBV6-1, the J gene TRBJ1-6, with 9 bases identical to TRBD1. Germline-derived CDR1 and CDR2 are MNHNS and SASEGT. The CDR3 is 14 residues long. The trim removed 4 bases at V and 9 bases at J, leaving 4 bases unmatched. As DNA, the CDR3 is TGTGCCAGCAGTGGGACAGGGGTGCGTTCACCCCTCCACTTT. It codes for CASSGTGVRSPLHF.

The chain links TRBV2 to TRBJ1-5, with D hard to call. V lost 4 bases and J lost 2, with 12 bases in between. From germline, CDR1 is SNHLY and CDR2 FYNNEI. The CDR3 consists of 15 residues. The DNA of the CDR3 is TGTGCCAGCAGTGGGGGAGGGTTTCGCAATCAGCCCCAGCATTTT. This translates into CASSGGGFRNQPQHF.

The chain couples TRBV6-1 to TRBJ2-1; 9 bases are a match to TRBD2. The V and J ends lost 7 bases and 7 bases, in that order; junction bases with no gene match: 8. This CDR3 spans 14 amino acids. Germline V gene lookup returns CDR1 MNHNS and CDR2 SASEGT. Here the CDR3 reads CASTWREGYNEQFF. In nucleotides, the CDR3 is TGTGCCAGCACTTGGCGGGAGGGTTATAATGAGCAGTTCTTC.

Here the CDR3 DNA reads TGTGCCAGCAGCTTATGGTCCGGGGCGAGCAATCAGCCCCAGCATTTT. It codes for CASSLWSGASNQPQHF. V gene TRBV7-9 combines with J gene TRBJ1-5; D might be TRBD1 (5 bases). Trimming shortened V by 2 bases and J by 1 base, and 12 bases separated the two germline ends. This CDR3 contains 16 residues. Germline V gene sequence: CDR1 SEHNR, CDR2 FQNEAQ (reference sequence).

This chain joins TRBV19 and TRBJ1-1, with D perhaps matching TRBD1 (6 bases). Trimming pared 10 bases from V and 4 bases from J, leaving 25 bases between. CDR3 size: 16 residues. Germline values: CDR1 LNHDA, CDR2 SQIVND (reference sequence). CDR3 protein: CATERLYSGVGTEAFF. CDR3 sequence (DNA): TGTGCCACCGAACGGTTATACTCAGGGGTGGGCACTGAAGCTTTCTTT.

This chain connects TRBV18 to TRBJ2-7, with TRBD1 identical over 8 bases. The germline V gene has CDR1 KGHSH and CDR2 LQKENI. CDR3 length: 15 amino acids. The V and J ends lost 5 bases and 0 bases, in that order; junction bases with no gene match: 6. The CDR3 protein is CASSAWTGISYEQYF. In DNA form, the CDR3 reads TGTGCCAGCTCAGCGTGGACAGGGATCTCCTACGAGCAGTACTTC.

This chain uses TRBV28 with TRBJ1-5; tentative D call: TRBD1 (5 bases). The V end was cut by 7 bases, the J end by 4 bases, with 14 bases between. CDR3 length: 14 amino acids. Germline V gene lookup returns CDR1 MDHEN and CDR2 SYDVKM. CDR3 sequence: CASIHGGSNQPQHF. The CDR3 bases are TGTGCCAGCATCCACGGGGGTTCTAATCAGCCCCAGCATTTT.

The rearrangement links TRBV11-2 to TRBJ2-6; D ambiguous. The V end lost 5 bases, the J end lost 0 bases, and 8 bases lay between the germline ends. The CDR3 runs 15 residues. The V gene's germline CDR1 is SGHAT and CDR2 FQNNGV. The CDR3 DNA reads as TGTGCCAGCAGCCATTATCTCTCTGGGGCCAACGTCCTGACTTTC. It yields the protein CASSHYLSGANVLTF. The variable domain in full, completed from reference TRBV11-2 and TRBJ2-6, reads EAGVAQSPRYKIIEKRQSVAFWCNPISGHATLYWYQQILGQGPKLLIQFQNNGVVDDSQLPKDRFSAERLKGVDSTLKIQPAKLEDSAVYLCASSHYLSGANVLTFGAGSRLTVL.

J is TRBJ1-2 and V is TRBV4-3; no clear D. The germline V gene has CDR1 LGHNA and CDR2 YSLEER. This CDR3 is 14 amino acids long. V was shortened by 5 bases and J by 8 bases, with 18 bases between the two germline ends. The CDR3 is CASSDYSYSLGYTF. Here the CDR3 DNA reads TGCGCCAGCAGCGACTACAGCTACTCTCTGGGCTACACCTTC.

This clone was found once. The chain carries TRBV27 and TRBJ2-1; D not certain. Germline V gene data show CDR1 as MNHEY and CDR2 as SMNVEV (reference sequence). V lost 5 bases, J lost 8 bases, and 7 bases lay in between. The CDR3 runs 11 residues. The CDR3 DNA is TGTGCCAGCAGTGTCCTGGATGAGCAGTTCTTC. Protein sequence: CASSVLDEQFF.

The chain is built from TRBV4-3 and TRBJ1-5; 7 positions agree with TRBD1. The CDR3 spans 14 residues. J lost 3 bases, V lost 4 bases, and 3 bases had no gene match. CDR1 LGHNA and CDR2 YSLEER come from the germline V gene. The CDR3 loop reads CASSPTGNNQPQHF. The CDR3 DNA follows: TGCGCCAGCAGCCCGACAGGGAACAATCAGCCCCAGCATTTT.

This clone was seen a single time. J is TRBJ2-7 and V is TRBV5-1, with D maybe TRBD2 (5 bases). Germline CDR1 SGHRS, CDR2 YFSETQ. V shed 4 bases and J shed 1 base, with 12 bases lying between them. The CDR3 has 14 amino acids. The CDR3 spells CASSPQAESYEQYF. The CDR3 DNA reads as TGCGCCAGCAGCCCCCAAGCGGAATCCTACGAGCAGTACTTC.

This rearrangement joins TRBV7-9 to TRBJ1-3, with 12 positions matching TRBD1. With 5 bases clipped from V and 0 bases from J, the junction kept 8 bases outside the gene matches. This CDR3 region has 18 residues. Germline V gives CDR1 SEHNR, CDR2 FQNEAQ (reference sequence). The CDR3 DNA follows: TGTGCCAGCAGCCTAGGGACAGGGGGCGCGGGCTCTGGAAACACCATATATTTT. Amino acids: CASSLGTGGAGSGNTIYF.